Following are 13 T cell receptor beta chains from one sample sequenced in a study of T-cell reconstitution after alpha-beta-depleted transplantation in children. Library preparation (for TCRbeta) was performed with unique molecular identifiers. TCRdb passed the PCR reads through MiXCR, listing each CDR3 protein once. The sample has fewer than 700,000 distinct CDR3 sequences; under 25% are singletons. The sample in question was PBMCs, mostly from graft donor cells, obtained 360 days after TCRalphabeta/CD19-depleted stem cell transplant. The receptors were sampled from a boy under two years old who had a stem cell transplant for acute myeloid leukemia, so the T cells may come from the graft donor.

The chain combines TRBV28 with TRBJ2-3; the D gene is possibly TRBD2 (6 bases). CDR3 length: 14 residues. Germline V CDR1 and CDR2: MDHEN, SYDVKM. The V gene lost 5 bases and the J gene lost 4 bases, with 13 bases spanning the gap. CDR3 nucleotide sequence: TGTGCCAGCAGTCCGCCTGGGACTGCAGATACGCAGTATTTT. This encodes CASSPPGTADTQYF. The entire variable domain, with the rest obtained from reference TRBV28 and TRBJ2-3, is as follows: DVKVTQSSRYLVKRTGEKVFLECVQDMDHENMFWYRQDPGLGLRLIYFSYDVKMKEKGDIPEGYSVSREKKERFSLILESASTNQTSMYLCASSPPGTADTQYFGPGTRLTVL.

This clonotype was observed a few times. The chain has TRBV6-1 and TRBJ2-7; 10 positions agree with TRBD1. Germline values: CDR1 MNHNS, CDR2 SASEGT. V lost 7 bases, J lost 6 bases, and 9 bases stayed unmatched. The CDR3 contains 14 residues. The CDR3 protein is CASIRDRGKGEQYF. Written as DNA, the CDR3 is TGTGCCAGCATCAGGGACAGGGGTAAAGGCGAGCAGTACTTC.

CDR3 coding DNA: TGTGCCAGTAAACCCTCAGGGGGCTACGAGCAGTACTTC. This sequence encodes CASKPSGGYEQYF. The V call is TRBV12-3 or TRBV12-4, the J call TRBJ2-7; 7 positions agree with TRBD1. J lost 3 bases, V lost 9 bases, and 8 bases had no gene match. The CDR3 sequence is 13 residues long.

Only a few counts were recorded for this clonotype. The V and J genes are TRBV28 and TRBJ2-2, with D perhaps matching TRBD1 or TRBD2 (5 bases each). The CDR3 covers 15 residues. V was pared by 5 bases and J by 0 bases, with 10 bases between. The V gene's germline CDR1 is MDHEN and CDR2 SYDVKM. The CDR3 is CASSPWGSNTGELFF. The CDR3 region has the DNA TGTGCCAGCAGTCCCTGGGGGTCGAACACCGGGGAGCTGTTTTTT. The complete variable domain, with remaining parts taken from reference TRBV28 and TRBJ2-2, reads DVKVTQSSRYLVKRTGEKVFLECVQDMDHENMFWYRQDPGLGLRLIYFSYDVKMKEKGDIPEGYSVSREKKERFSLILESASTNQTSMYLCASSPWGSNTGELFFGEGSRLTVL.

This clonotype was seen many times. V is TRBV20-1 and J is TRBJ1-1, with 7 bases aligning to TRBD1. Germline assignment: CDR1 DFQATT and CDR2 SNEGSKA (reference sequence). The CDR3 is made up of 14 amino acids. With V trimmed by 2 bases and J by 5 bases, 8 bases remained unmatched. CDR3 nucleotides: TGCAGTGCTAGAAGGACAGGAAGGGGGACTGAAGCTTTCTTT. It yields the protein CSARRTGRGTEAFF.

This clonotype appeared many times. The rearrangement links TRBV20-1 to TRBJ2-1, with D perhaps given as TRBD1 or TRBD2 (5 bases each). The germline gives CDR1 DFQATT, CDR2 SNEGSKA (reference sequence). V was cut by 4 bases and J by 5 bases, with 21 bases left in between. The CDR3 is 16 residues long. The DNA of the CDR3 is TGCAGTGCTAAGGACCCCCGACAGCGGTACAACAATGAGCAGTTCTTC. Encoded protein: CSAKDPRQRYNNEQFF.

This clonotype was observed a single time. The V call is TRBV5-1, the J call TRBJ2-7; D possibly uses TRBD1 or TRBD2 (5 bases each). Germline CDR1 is SGHRS and CDR2 is YFSETQ. The CDR3 consists of 14 residues. The ends were cut back, 3 bases at V and 2 bases at J, with 12 bases in the middle. The CDR3 spells CASSWSRDPYEQYF. CDR3 nucleotides: TGCGCCAGCAGCTGGTCCAGGGACCCCTACGAGCAGTACTTC.

In this sample, this clonotype turned up a few times. V is TRBV29-1 and J is TRBJ1-2; D is perhaps TRBD1 (5 bases). Germline values: CDR1 SQVTM, CDR2 ANQGSEA. The V end lost 6 bases, the J end lost 4 bases, and 12 bases lay between the germline ends. The CDR3 runs 12 residues. Written as DNA, the CDR3 is TGCAGCGTAGACAGTCTCCCCTATGGCTACACCTTC. This encodes CSVDSLPYGYTF. The full variable domain, in which reference TRBV29-1 and TRBJ1-2 provide the parts outside the CDR3, is SAVISQKPSRDICQRGTSLTIQCQVDSQVTMMFWYRQQPGQSLTLIATANQGSEATYESGFVIDKFPISRPNLTFSTLTVSNMSPEDSSIYLCSVDSLPYGYTFGSGTRLTVV.

The chain is built from TRBV25-1 and TRBJ1-5, with unresolved D. CDR1 MGHDK and CDR2 SYGVNS come from the germline V gene. The CDR3 runs to 12 residues. V lost 6 bases and J lost 10, with 13 bases in between. CDR3 bases: TGTGCCAGCAGCGAGCAGTGGGGACCCCAGCATTTT. Amino acid sequence: CASSEQWGPQHF.

This chain links TRBV20-1 with TRBJ1-2; 9 bases map to TRBD1. The CDR3 totals 14 residues. Looked up from germline, CDR1 is DFQATT and CDR2 is SNEGSKA (reference sequence). Germline trimming cut 4 bases from V and 4 bases from J; bases unmatched to any gene: 7. DNA for the CDR3: TGCAGTGCTAAAGACAGGGGGATGTTCTATGGCTACACCTTC. Translating gives CSAKDRGMFYGYTF.

This clonotype was recorded at least ten times. An end of the junction does not agree with germline; a read error may underlie this. The rearrangement joins TRBV12-3 or TRBV12-4 to TRBJ1-5, with D tentatively TRBD1 (5 bases). The CDR3 totals 16 residues. CDR3 nucleotides: TGTGCCAGCAGCCACTGGGGGAGGGTGGGTGATCAACCCCAGCATTTT. Translating gives CASSHWGRVGDQPQHF.

The chain carries TRBV10-3 and TRBJ2-2; D not certain. Trimming stripped 4 bases from V and 6 bases from J, with 12 bases between. Germline assignment: CDR1 ENHRY and CDR2 SYGVKD. This CDR3 is 14 amino acids long. CDR3 residues: CAISGMDVSGELFF. CDR3 DNA: TGTGCCATCAGTGGCATGGACGTATCCGGGGAGCTGTTTTTT.

This clonotype occurred many times. The chain is built from TRBV4-1 and TRBJ2-3; 9 positions agree with TRBD2. Losses at the gene ends were 2 bases for V and 5 bases for J; bases not matched to a gene: 2. The CDR3 is 14 amino acids. CDR1 and CDR2 from the germline V gene are MGHRA and YSYEKL. The CDR3 spells CASSQLAGKDTQYF. CDR3 bases: TGCGCCAGCAGCCAACTAGCGGGGAAAGATACGCAGTATTTT.